The next 22 T cell receptor beta chains were all read from a single sample in a study of blood T cell repertoires in COVID-19. Method: immunoSEQ multiplex PCR; TCRdb's copy keeps in-frame clones and lacks some. The repertoire consists of some 96,000 clones, with roughly 87% occurring once and the leading ten covering approximately 7.3%. Sequencing was carried out using peripheral blood. The receptors derive from a man younger than 45 in a cohort sampled during active COVID-19.

The V call is TRBV7-2, the J call TRBJ1-4, with TRBD1 as a possible D gene (5 bases). Trimming stripped 1 base from V and 8 bases from J, with 14 bases between. From germline, CDR1 is SGHTA and CDR2 FQGNSA. The length of the CDR3 is 15 residues. The chain's CDR3 is CASSLVGGLREKLFF. In DNA, the CDR3 is TGTGCCAGCAGCTTAGTGGGGGGATTACGCGAAAAACTGTTTTTT.

The genes are TRBV7-2 and TRBJ2-2, with TRBD1 identical over 7 bases. J lost 6 bases, V lost 0 bases, and 4 bases had no gene match. The CDR3 has 15 residues. Per the germline V gene, CDR1 is SGHTA and CDR2 is FQGNSA. The CDR3 protein is CASSLAVTGPGELFF. In DNA form, the CDR3 reads TGTGCCAGCAGCTTAGCCGTGACAGGGCCCGGGGAGCTGTTTTTT.

This chain links TRBV30 with TRBJ2-2, with TRBD1 as a possible D gene (5 bases). The CDR3 sequence is 16 residues long. The V end lost 3 bases, the J end lost 4 bases, and 18 bases lay between the germline ends. Germline lookup yields CDR1 GTSNPN and CDR2 SVGIG (reference sequence). CDR3 sequence reads: CAWRPWAGRSTGELFF. CDR3 bases: TGTGCCTGGAGGCCTTGGGCAGGGCGTTCCACCGGGGAGCTGTTTTTT.

This chain joins TRBV6-2 or TRBV6-3 and TRBJ2-7; D possibly corresponds to TRBD2 (5 bases). This CDR3 spans 16 amino acids. The V and J ends lost 2 bases and 0 bases respectively, with 14 bases between them. The germline V gene has CDR1 MNHEY and CDR2 SVGEGT. The chain's CDR3 is CASSYVFPGSSYEQYF. The CDR3 nucleotides are TGTGCCAGCAGTTACGTGTTCCCGGGGAGCTCCTACGAGCAGTACTTC.

This clone was seen more than once but under ten times. The J gene is TRBJ2-7, the V gene TRBV5-1; D uncertain. The CDR3 is 12 amino acids. Germline assignment: CDR1 SGHRS and CDR2 YFSETQ. Trimming left V 2 bases short and J 5 bases short, with 8 bases between. CDR3 nucleotides: TGCGCCAGCAGCTTACAAGCGCACGAGCAGTACTTC. The encoded protein is CASSLQAHEQYF.

The CDR3 DNA reads TGTGCCTGGAGTGTACAATCAGATACGCAGTATTTT. Translation gives CAWSVQSDTQYF. The gene calls are TRBV30 and TRBJ2-3; D remains unclear. The CDR3 contains 12 residues. V was clipped by 0 bases and J by 4 bases, with 5 bases between them. CDR1 and CDR2 from the germline V gene are GTSNPN and SVGIG (reference sequence).

V gene TRBV6-5 combines with J gene TRBJ2-3; 8 bases are shared with TRBD2. Germline values: CDR1 MNHEY, CDR2 SVGAGI. V lost 2 bases and J lost 1; bases outside the gene matches: 2. The CDR3 runs 15 residues. The CDR3 spells CASSYGSGGTDTQYF. The DNA for the CDR3 is TGTGCCAGCAGTTACGGTAGCGGGGGCACAGATACGCAGTATTTT.

In DNA form, the CDR3 reads TGTGCCAGCAGCGACTCGAGCGATAACTATGGCTACACCTTC. Amino acids: CASSDSSDNYGYTF. The J gene is TRBJ1-2, the V gene TRBV6-5; no clear D gene. The CDR3 length is 14 residues. The ends were cut back, 6 bases at V and 1 base at J, with 12 bases in the middle. Germline assignment: CDR1 MNHEY and CDR2 SVGAGI.

V and J are TRBV7-2 and TRBJ1-2, with D possibly matching TRBD1 (6 bases). The V and J ends lost 1 base and 2 bases respectively, with 11 bases between them. Germline CDR1 is SGHTA and CDR2 is FQGNSA. The length of the CDR3 is 15 residues. The CDR3 loop reads CASSLGPGENYGYTF. CDR3 DNA sequence: TGTGCCAGCAGCTTAGGGCCAGGGGAAAACTATGGCTACACCTTC.

The chain combines TRBV18 with TRBJ2-3, with D perhaps TRBD2 (6 bases). CDR1 is KGHSH, CDR2 LQKENI, per germline. There are 15 residues in the CDR3. The V and J ends lost 3 bases and 3 bases respectively, with 13 bases between them. As DNA, the CDR3 is TGTGCCAGCTCACCGGGGGGTTTGAGGACAGATACGCAGTATTTT. Translated, it gives CASSPGGLRTDTQYF.

CDR3: CASRGYSETQYF. DNA for the CDR3: TGTGCCAGCAGGGGCTATTCAGAGACCCAGTACTTC. The chain has TRBV28 and TRBJ2-5; D ambiguous. Between the trimmed V and J ends, which lost 6 bases and 4 bases, there was a span of 9 bases. Looked up from germline, CDR1 is MDHEN and CDR2 is SYDVKM. The CDR3 sequence is 12 residues long.

V is TRBV21-1 and J is TRBJ1-5; TRBD1, the table's D call, was not compared with the DNA. TRBV21-1 is a pseudogene locus. The CDR3 consists of 18 residues. CDR3 bases: TGTGCCAGCAGCAAAGCTAGGACAGAGCTATCCGGCAATCAGCCCCAGCATTTT. This encodes CASSKARTELSGNQPQHF.

This clone came up a few times. The CDR3 sequence is CASSLRTSGGGYNEQFF. The CDR3 region has the DNA TGCGCCAGCAGCTTGCGGACTAGCGGGGGTGGGTACAATGAGCAGTTCTTC. The chain uses TRBV5-1 and TRBJ2-1; 13 positions agree with TRBD2. V lost 1 base and J lost 4; bases outside the gene matches: 5. The CDR3 contains 17 residues. Germline V gives CDR1 SGHRS, CDR2 YFSETQ.

Here the CDR3 reads CASSRARRTEAFF. CDR3 DNA sequence: TGTGCCAGCAGCCGGGCCAGGAGGACTGAAGCTTTCTTT. The V gene is TRBV21-1, the J gene TRBJ1-1. TRBV21-1 is tagged as a pseudogene. CDR3 length: 13 residues.

This chain connects TRBV2 to TRBJ2-5; 10 bases fit TRBD2. This CDR3 spans 14 amino acids. The J segment lost 4 bases and the V segment lost 8 bases, leaving 7 bases of the junction unmatched. Per the germline V gene, CDR1 is SNHLY and CDR2 is FYNNEI. CDR3 region: CASPGLASRETQYF. The CDR3 DNA is TGTGCCAGCCCGGGACTAGCGAGCCGAGAGACCCAGTACTTC.

As for this clone: This same CDR3 is encoded by further DNA sequences in the sample. The chain has TRBV6-6 and TRBJ2-1, with D hard to call. Germline lookup yields CDR1 MNHNY and CDR2 SVGAGI (reference sequence). CDR3 length: 14 amino acids. The V end lost 0 bases, the J end lost 3 bases, and 6 bases lay between the germline ends. CDR3 bases: TGTGCCAGCAGTTACTCCACAGTCTACAATGAGCAGTTCTTC. This codes for CASSYSTVYNEQFF.

This clone showed up just once. This sequence joins TRBV11-2 and TRBJ2-1; D gene unclear. V shed 5 bases and J shed 4 bases, with 6 bases lying between them. The CDR3 length is 12 residues. Germline V lookup: CDR1 SGHAT, CDR2 FQNNGV. This CDR3 is CASSPRYNEQFF. The CDR3 bases are TGTGCCAGCAGCCCCCGGTACAATGAGCAGTTCTTC. Combining the CDR3 with reference TRBV11-2 and TRBJ2-1 gives the whole variable domain EAGVAQSPRYKIIEKRQSVAFWCNPISGHATLYWYQQILGQGPKLLIQFQNNGVVDDSQLPKDRFSAERLKGVDSTLKIQPAKLEDSAVYLCASSPRYNEQFFGPGTRLTVL.

The chain recombines TRBV2 with TRBJ2-7; D gene unclear. From germline, CDR1 is SNHLY and CDR2 FYNNEI. With 4 bases removed from V and 4 bases from J, the gap between germline ends came to 5 bases. This CDR3 is built from 11 residues. The CDR3 loop reads CASSVRYEQYF. CDR3 DNA: TGTGCCAGCAGTGTACGGTACGAGCAGTACTTC.

The rearrangement joins TRBV3-1 (or the pseudogene TRBV3-2) to TRBJ2-2; weak D call: TRBD2 (6 bases). The CDR3 runs 16 residues. Germline V gene sequence: CDR1 LGHDT, CDR2 YNNKEL (reference sequence). Trimming stripped 1 base from V and 5 bases from J, with 14 bases between. In nucleotides, the CDR3 is TGTGCCAGCAGCCAAGTCGGAGGGGCGCGGACCGGGGAGCTGTTTTTT. It codes for CASSQVGGARTGELFF.

A few counts support this clone. J is TRBJ1-4 and V is TRBV19; the D is unclear. With 6 bases removed from V and 3 bases from J, the gap between germline ends came to 14 bases. The CDR3 is made up of 15 amino acids. From germline, CDR1 is LNHDA and CDR2 SQIVND (reference sequence). The CDR3 DNA is TGTGCCAGTAGAAACCTCCAAAACTCTAATGAAAAACTGTTTTTT. Protein sequence: CASRNLQNSNEKLFF.

The chain carries TRBV19 and TRBJ2-5; 8 bases map to TRBD1. Germline trimming cut 3 bases from V and 2 bases from J; bases unmatched to any gene: 5. CDR1 is LNHDA, CDR2 SQIVND, per germline (reference sequence). The CDR3 is 15 amino acids. Here the CDR3 DNA reads TGTGCCAGTAGTATTTTACAGGGGGGTCAAGAGACCCAGTACTTC. Protein product: CASSILQGGQETQYF.

The chain recombines TRBV5-4 with TRBJ2-2; D ambiguous. Germline V gene lookup returns CDR1 SGHNT and CDR2 YYREEE (reference sequence). V was shortened by 4 bases and J by 6 bases, with 10 bases between the two germline ends. CDR3 length: 13 amino acids. The CDR3 coding sequence is TGTGCCAGCAGCCTACTTACCCCCGGGGAGCTGTTTTTT. Encoded protein: CASSLLTPGELFF.